This T cell receptor beta chain was documented in a study of blood T cell repertoires in COVID-19. Study in general: The origin of the acute and convalescent COVID-19 samples was the United States, Italy and Spain. From T cells, B-cell-depleted T cells, or PBMCs came the material, which was cDNA or gDNA.

In the authors' workflow: The authors estimated nucleated cell counts from reference gene primer amplification. Profiling relied on immunoSEQ multiplex PCR, and the TCRdb table lists in-frame clones only, not all of them. That table is the source of V, J and clone size, and D and trimming were worked out from the DNA. The sample has more than 250,000 clones; roughly 84% are singletons. The origin of this receptor is a man aged 50 to 60 with active or convalescent COVID-19. The sample was peripheral blood.

In DNA, the CDR3 is TGTGCCAGCACGCCGGTGATTGGTCAGCCCCAGCATTTT. Translating it yields CASTPVIGQPQHF. The chain couples TRBV2 to TRBJ1-5, with D unresolved. Germline CDR1 is SNHLY and CDR2 is FYNNEI. The CDR3 is 13 residues long. With 7 bases removed from V and 6 bases from J, the gap between germline ends came to 13 bases.